These 2 T cell receptor beta chains came from one sample sequenced in a study of shared clonotypes between healthy human individuals. Produced via immunoSEQ multiplex PCR; TCRdb's table is partial and in-frame only. The sample contains around 600,000 clones, 95% to 98% of which appear only once. Sequenced input: naive CD4+ T cells sorted from blood. Subset noted: CD45RA+ positively selected. Receptor source: a woman in her 30s in good health.

The genes are TRBV11-2 and TRBJ1-3, with no clear D. From germline, CDR1 is SGHAT and CDR2 FQNNGV. This CDR3 contains 15 residues. Trimming cost V 3 bases and J 0 bases, with 9 bases left between them. The CDR3 spells CASSFRRVSGNTIYF. The DNA of the CDR3 is TGTGCCAGCAGCTTTCGGAGGGTCTCTGGAAACACCATATATTTT.

V usage is TRBV6-6 and J usage is TRBJ2-3; TRBD2 aligns across 11 bases. The CDR3 has 15 amino acids. Germline lookup yields CDR1 MNHNY and CDR2 SVGAGI (reference sequence). V lost 6 bases to trimming and J lost 3 bases; unmatched junction nucleotides: 5. This CDR3 is CASRSSGRGTDTQYF. The CDR3 nucleotides are TGTGCCAGCAGGAGTAGCGGGAGGGGGACAGATACGCAGTATTTT.